Listed below are T cell receptor beta chains from one sample, sequenced in a study of CD8 T cells in Susac syndrome. Via MiXCR, TCRdb re-called the immunoSEQ multiplex PCR reads, giving one row per CDR3 protein. The sample has some 300,000 distinct CDR3 sequences; 70% to 90% are singletons. Sequenced: CD8+ T cells from PBMCs. The receptors were sampled from a human donor with multiple sclerosis. The CDR3 runs from the conserved cysteine through the conserved F or W. The order of the fields is J gene, V gene, clone size, D gene, CDR3 protein, CDR3 DNA. The D gene is left open where the match is weak. Expanded clones are given a class, and other clones once, few, many or no size at all.

TRBJ2-1 TRBV23-1 . TRBD2 CASSQSGGNNEQFF TGCGCCAGCAGTCAATCGGGGGGGAACAATGAGCAGTTCTTC
TRBJ2-7 TRBV29-1 . TRBD1 CSVEVDSGGQGAYEQYF TGCAGCGTTGAAGTTGACTCGGGGGGACAGGGGGCCTACGAGCAGTACTTC
TRBJ1-5 TRBV7-9 . . CASSLRDSNQPQHF TGTGCCAGCAGCTTAAGGGACAGCAATCAGCCCCAGCATTTT
TRBJ1-4 TRBV24-1 . . CATSDFFRISEKLFF TGTGCCACCAGTGATTTTTTCAGGATCTCCGAAAAACTGTTTTTT
TRBJ1-1 TRBV10-3 . . CAISESVGGFTEAFF TGTGCCATCAGTGAGTCCGTAGGGGGATTCACTGAAGCTTTCTTT
TRBJ2-7 TRBV9 . TRBD2 CASPSQRGPTSYEQYF TGTGCCAGCCCCTCTCAGCGGGGCCCAACGTCCTACGAGCAGTACTTC
TRBJ2-7 TRBV3-1 . TRBD2 CASSQGWEGVPYEQYF TGTGCCAGCAGCCAGGGTTGGGAGGGTGTCCCTTACGAGCAGTACTTC
TRBJ1-2 TRBV7-9 . . CASSSSLGAEPYGYTF TGTGCCAGCAGCTCCTCCCTTGGGGCCGAGCCATATGGCTACACCTTC
TRBJ2-1 TRBV24-1 . . CATSPGLTGQFF TGTGCCACCAGTCCCGGCCTGACGGGGCAGTTCTTC
TRBJ1-1 TRBV20-1 . . CSARSTDLGTEAFF TGCAGTGCTAGAAGTACAGACCTAGGCACTGAAGCTTTCTTT
TRBJ1-6 TRBV11-2 . . CASSRGGTPLHF TGTGCCAGCAGCCGGGGGGGGACACCCCTCCACTTT
TRBJ2-5 TRBV30 once TRBD1 CAWTTTGSQETQYF TGTGCCTGGACGACGACAGGGTCCCAAGAGACCCAGTACTTC
TRBJ2-1 TRBV27 . TRBD2 CASSLSGGLAEYNEQFF TGTGCCAGCAGTTTATCGGGGGGACTAGCGGAGTACAATGAGCAGTTCTTC
TRBJ1-1 TRBV18 once . CASSPDSSTEAFF TGTGCCAGCTCACCGGACAGCAGCACTGAAGCTTTCTTT
TRBJ1-2 TRBV6-1 . . CASSESTGPYGYTF TGTGCCAGCAGTGAATCTACCGGACCGTATGGCTACACCTTC
TRBJ2-5 TRBV12-3/TRBV12-4 . TRBD2 CASSLGPSSGGALWHQETQYF TGTGCCAGCAGTCTTGGGCCCTCTAGCGGGGGGGCCTTATGGCACCAAGAGACCCAGTACTTC
TRBJ1-1 TRBV20-1 . TRBD1 CSARVMGQGFLQKNTEAFF TGCAGTGCTAGAGTTATGGGACAGGGGTTTCTTCAAAAGAACACTGAAGCTTTCTTT
TRBJ2-7 TRBV9 . . CASSPTSGFRHEQYF TGTGCCAGCAGCCCAACGTCCGGTTTTCGCCACGAGCAGTACTTC
TRBJ1-2 TRBV7-8 . . CATREGFYGYTF TGTGCCACCCGGGAGGGTTTCTATGGCTACACCTTC
TRBJ2-1 TRBV7-2 . . CASSLAPASPYNEQFF TGTGCCAGCAGCTTAGCGCCGGCTAGCCCGTACAATGAGCAGTTCTTC
TRBJ2-7 TRBV7-9 . . CASSLAGWEQYF TGTGCCAGCAGCTTAGCAGGGTGGGAGCAGTACTTC
TRBJ2-4 TRBV10-3 . . CAISESVAASIQYF TGTGCCATCAGTGAGTCGGTAGCAGCAAGCATTCAGTACTTC
TRBJ2-7 TRBV28 . . CASSLMAGLQGEQYF TGTGCCAGCAGTTTAATGGCGGGACTTCAAGGCGAGCAGTACTTC
TRBJ2-7 TRBV10-3 . . CAISAMDSTSYEQYF TGTGCCATCAGTGCTATGGACAGTACCTCCTACGAGCAGTACTTC
TRBJ2-5 TRBV9 . . CASSDGSSETQYF TGTGCCAGCAGCGACGGGTCGTCGGAGACCCAGTACTTC
TRBJ1-2 TRBV30 . TRBD1 CAWSLWTKTGDGYGYTF TGTGCCTGGAGTCTGTGGACTAAGACAGGGGACGGCTATGGCTACACCTTC
TRBJ2-3 TRBV15 . . CATSITTAAGWGTDTQYF TGTGCCACCAGCATTACCACCGCGGCAGGATGGGGCACAGATACGCAGTATTTT
TRBJ2-3 TRBV24-1 . TRBD1 CATSDRALTDTQYF TGTGCCACGAGTGACAGGGCTCTCACAGATACGCAGTATTTT
TRBJ2-5 TRBV20-1 once TRBD2 CSASVSSGGAQETQYF TGCAGTGCTAGTGTATCTAGCGGGGGGGCGCAGGAGACCCAGTACTTC
TRBJ1-5 TRBV14 . . CASSQGVSHSNQPQHF TGTGCCAGCAGCCAAGGGGTCAGCCATAGCAATCAGCCCCAGCATTTT
TRBJ2-1 TRBV20-1 . . CSAGNGGLSYNEQFF TGCAGTGCTGGCAACGGGGGACTCTCATACAATGAGCAGTTCTTC
TRBJ1-3 TRBV30 few TRBD1 CAREETGFGNTIYF TGTGCCCGAGAAGAGACAGGGTTCGGAAACACCATATATTTT
TRBJ2-7 TRBV19 . . CASSIGHRDLGNEQYF TGTGCCAGTAGTATAGGCCACAGGGATCTAGGGAACGAGCAGTACTTC
TRBJ2-1 TRBV9 . TRBD2 CASSVAGVDNEQFF TGTGCCAGCAGTGTAGCGGGAGTTGACAATGAGCAGTTCTTC
TRBJ2-2 TRBV7-8 . . CASSLEASRAGELFF TGTGCCAGCAGCTTAGAGGCTAGTCGTGCCGGGGAGCTGTTTTTT
TRBJ2-1 TRBV14 . . CASSQPPLDEQFF TGTGCCAGCAGCCAGCCTCCCCTGGATGAGCAGTTCTTC
TRBJ2-7 TRBV4-3 . . CASTFPAPGRDEQYF TGCGCCAGCACATTTCCGGCCCCAGGACGAGACGAGCAGTACTTC
TRBJ2-3 TRBV7-9 . . CASSRRGTDTQYF TGTGCCAGCAGCCGGCGGGGCACAGATACGCAGTATTTT
TRBJ2-3 TRBV6-2/TRBV6-3 . . CASSYGNPGDTQYF TGTGCCAGCAGTTACGGGAACCCCGGGGATACGCAGTATTTT
TRBJ2-1 TRBV9 . TRBD2 CASTGTSGTNEQFF TGTGCCAGCACCGGGACTAGCGGGACCAACGAGCAGTTCTTC
TRBJ2-3 TRBV7-9 . TRBD2 CASSYRLAGGVDTQYF TGTGCCAGCAGCTACAGACTAGCGGGAGGGGTAGATACGCAGTATTTT
TRBJ2-1 TRBV7-8 . . CASSFLTGLYNEQFF TGTGCCAGCAGCTTTCTTACGGGGCTATACAATGAGCAGTTCTTC
TRBJ2-5 TRBV4-3 . . CASSQGWVNKETQYF TGCGCCAGCAGCCAAGGATGGGTTAACAAAGAGACCCAGTACTTC
TRBJ2-1 TRBV20-1 . . CSARSGTTNEQFF TGCAGTGCTAGATCCGGGACCACCAATGAGCAGTTCTTC
TRBJ2-7 TRBV28 . TRBD1 CASSLLSTGGIYEQYF TGTGCCAGCAGTTTATTATCGACAGGGGGCATCTACGAGCAGTACTTC
TRBJ2-1 TRBV9 once . CASSVSYVYEQFF TGTGCCAGCAGCGTATCGTATGTTTATGAGCAGTTCTTC